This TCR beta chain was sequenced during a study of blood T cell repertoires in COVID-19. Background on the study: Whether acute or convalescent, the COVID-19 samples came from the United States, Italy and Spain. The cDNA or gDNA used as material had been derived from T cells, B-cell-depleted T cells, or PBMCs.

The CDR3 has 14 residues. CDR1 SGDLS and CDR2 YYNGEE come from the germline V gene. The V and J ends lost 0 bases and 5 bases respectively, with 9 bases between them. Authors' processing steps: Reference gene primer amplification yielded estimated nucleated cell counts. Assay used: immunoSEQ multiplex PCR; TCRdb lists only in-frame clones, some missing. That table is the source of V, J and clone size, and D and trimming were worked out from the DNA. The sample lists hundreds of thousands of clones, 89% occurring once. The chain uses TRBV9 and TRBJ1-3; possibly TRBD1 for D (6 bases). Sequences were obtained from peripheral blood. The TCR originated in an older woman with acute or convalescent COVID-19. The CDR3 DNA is TGTGCCAGCAGCGTAGAGACAGGAAGAAACACCATATATTTT. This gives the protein CASSVETGRNTIYF. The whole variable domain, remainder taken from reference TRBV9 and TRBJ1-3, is DSGVTQTPKHLITATGQRVTLRCSPRSGDLSVYWYQQSLDQGLQFLIQYYNGEERAKGNILERFSAQQFPDLHSELNLSSLELGDSALYFCASSVETGRNTIYFGEGSWLTVV.